The next 29 T cell receptor beta chains were all read from a single sample in a study of blood T cell repertoires in COVID-19. Produced via immunoSEQ multiplex PCR; TCRdb's table is partial and in-frame only. In the table there are about 98,000 clones, 80% to 95% of which are singletons. The sequencing sample was made of peripheral blood. The receptors here all came from a man between 18 and 35 years old with acute or convalescent COVID-19.

The chain couples TRBV5-6 to TRBJ1-1; D not certain. V was pared by 4 bases and J by 1 base, with 11 bases between. CDR1 and CDR2 from the germline V gene are SGHDT and YYEEEE. The CDR3 extends over 14 amino acids. This CDR3 is CASSPVPSNTEAFF. CDR3 bases: TGTGCCAGCAGCCCAGTACCCTCGAACACTGAAGCTTTCTTT.

The chain is built from TRBV7-2 and TRBJ2-1, with 7 nucleotides matching TRBD1. The germline V gene encodes CDR1 SGHTA and CDR2 FQGNSA. This CDR3 spans 13 amino acids. J lost 5 bases, V lost 5 bases, and 3 bases had no gene match. For the CDR3, the DNA is TGTGCCAGCAGCCGGGACAGAAACAATGAGCAGTTCTTC. Translation gives CASSRDRNNEQFF. Looking up the rest from reference TRBV7-2 and TRBJ2-1 gives the full variable domain: GAGVSQSPSNKVTEKGKDVELRCDPISGHTALYWYRQSLGQGLEFLIYFQGNSAPDKSGLPSDRFSAERTGGSVSTLTIQRTQQEDSAVYLCASSRDRNNEQFFGPGTRLTVL.

The chain carries TRBV2 and TRBJ1-5, with 8 bases aligning to TRBD1. This CDR3 is 14 amino acids long. Germline trimming cut 8 bases from V and 6 bases from J; bases unmatched to any gene: 9. Germline V gene data show CDR1 as SNHLY and CDR2 as FYNNEI. The CDR3 is CASSDREVRQPQHF. In DNA form, the CDR3 reads TGTGCCAGCTCGGACAGGGAGGTTCGTCAGCCCCAGCATTTT.

The chain joins TRBV10-2 to TRBJ1-1; D remains ambiguous. V lost 0 bases and J lost 2, with 16 bases in between. Germline assignment: CDR1 WSHSY and CDR2 SAAADI. The CDR3 totals 17 residues. CDR3 sequence (DNA): TGCGCCAGCAGTGAGTCGGTGTTCCGTACAGCCAACACTGAAGCTTTCTTT. Amino acids: CASSESVFRTANTEAFF.

V usage is TRBV12-3 or TRBV12-4 and J usage is TRBJ2-7; no definite D call. This CDR3 has 13 residues. Trimming took off 8 bases at V and 2 bases at J, with 13 bases between the two ends. The CDR3 coding sequence is TGTGCCAGCGGCCCAACACCGACCTACGAGCAGTACTTC. Protein product: CASGPTPTYEQYF.

The V gene is TRBV7-9, the J gene TRBJ1-3; 7 bases line up with TRBD1. CDR3 length equals 15 residues. The germline gives CDR1 SEHNR, CDR2 FQNEAQ (reference sequence). Trimming at V came to 5 bases and at J to 0 bases, leaving 4 bases not matched to a gene. CDR3 protein: CASSPTGSSGNTIYF. The CDR3 nucleotides are TGTGCCAGCAGCCCGACAGGGAGCTCTGGAAACACCATATATTTT.

V usage is TRBV5-5 and J usage is TRBJ1-6; 7 bases fit TRBD1. J gave up 7 bases and V 4 bases, and 8 bases lay outside the gene matches. This CDR3 is built from 15 residues. The germline V gene encodes CDR1 SGHKS and CDR2 YYEKEE (reference sequence). CDR3 in amino acids: CASSIQGVSNSPLHF. The DNA for the CDR3 is TGTGCCAGCAGCATCCAGGGGGTTTCCAATTCACCCCTCCACTTT.

The genes are TRBV6-5 and TRBJ1-2; D is uncertain. The CDR3 extends over 13 amino acids. The germline V and J ends were trimmed by 7 bases and 4 bases, with 13 bases remaining between them. Germline loops: CDR1 MNHEY, CDR2 SVGAGI. The CDR3 DNA is TGTGCCAGCATCCAGCCCGGGGTCTATGGCTACACCTTC. This encodes CASIQPGVYGYTF.

This clone appeared a few times. J is TRBJ2-3 and V is TRBV24-1, with 9 bases lining up with TRBD1. With V trimmed by 2 bases and J by 2 bases, 4 bases remained unmatched. The V gene's germline CDR1 is KGHDR and CDR2 SFDVKD. The CDR3 contains 16 residues. In DNA form, the CDR3 reads TGTGCCACCAGTGATTCCGGGACAGGGTCCACAGATACGCAGTATTTT. Its protein is CATSDSGTGSTDTQYF.

The chain couples TRBV5-6 to TRBJ1-5; weak D call: TRBD1 (6 bases). The V end was cut by 2 bases, the J end by 6 bases, with 6 bases between. CDR1 is SGHDT, CDR2 YYEEEE, per germline. The length of the CDR3 is 12 residues. The CDR3 protein is CASSFRGQPQHF. The CDR3 DNA reads TGTGCCAGCAGCTTCAGGGGTCAGCCCCAGCATTTT.

V and J are TRBV4-2 and TRBJ1-6, with unresolved D. The germline V gene encodes CDR1 LGHNA and CDR2 YNFKEQ. This CDR3 comprises 12 residues. The V end was cut by 2 bases, the J end by 10 bases, with 6 bases between. CDR3 nucleotides: TGTGCCAGCAGCCAATTTCGGTCACCCCTCCACTTT. It encodes CASSQFRSPLHF.

The V call is TRBV5-1, the J call TRBJ1-1, with 7 bases that match TRBD1. The trim removed 1 base at V and 1 base at J, leaving 4 bases unmatched. Germline CDR1 is SGHRS and CDR2 is YFSETQ. CDR3 length equals 15 residues. The CDR3 spells CASSLLQGGNTEAFF. The DNA for the CDR3 is TGCGCCAGCAGCTTGTTGCAGGGGGGGAACACTGAAGCTTTCTTT.

The chain combines TRBV11-2 with TRBJ2-7, with 8 nucleotides matching TRBD1. The CDR3 has 16 residues. Germline lookup yields CDR1 SGHAT and CDR2 FQNNGV. The junction had 6 bases not matched to a gene; V was cut back by 0 bases and J by 2 bases. This chain's CDR3 is CASSLDLYRGAYEQYF. In DNA, the CDR3 is TGTGCCAGCAGCTTAGATCTATACAGGGGGGCCTACGAGCAGTACTTC.

The gene calls are TRBV4-2 and TRBJ2-5; 8 bases agree with TRBD2. The germline gives CDR1 LGHNA, CDR2 YNFKEQ. The trim removed 4 bases at V and 3 bases at J, leaving 7 bases unmatched. CDR3 length: 15 residues. Here the CDR3 DNA reads TGTGCCAGCAGCCCCCCCTCCGGGGGGGAAGAGACCCAGTACTTC. Its translation is CASSPPSGGEETQYF.

The V gene is TRBV9, the J gene TRBJ2-3, with 8 positions matching TRBD1. The CDR3 sequence is 16 residues long. Germline V gives CDR1 SGDLS, CDR2 YYNGEE. Trimming at V came to 2 bases and at J to 5 bases, leaving 10 bases not matched to a gene. CDR3 bases: TGTGCCAGCAGCGTGGGAATCGGGACAGGAGGAGATACGCAGTATTTT. Its translation: CASSVGIGTGGDTQYF.

This CDR3 reads CASSKGGGNNSTDTQYF. The CDR3 DNA is TGTGCCAGCAGCAAAGGTGGAGGAAACAATAGCACAGATACGCAGTATTTT. The chain recombines TRBV21-1 with TRBJ2-3; the table's D call, TRBD2, was not checked against the DNA. TRBV21-1 is listed as a pseudogene. The CDR3 sequence is 17 residues long.

The sample holds one count of this clone. The chain couples TRBV6-5 to TRBJ1-5; D possibly corresponds to TRBD1 (5 bases). The CDR3 loop spans 15 amino acids. Germline V lookup: CDR1 MNHEY, CDR2 SVGAGI. The ends were cut back, 3 bases at V and 3 bases at J, with 12 bases in the middle. For the CDR3, the DNA is TGTGCCAGCAGTTATGGGGGGGGGACCAATCAGCCCCAGCATTTT. It codes for CASSYGGGTNQPQHF.

The V and J genes are TRBV10-1 and TRBJ2-7; 8 bases agree with TRBD2. This CDR3 comprises 12 residues. With V trimmed by 3 bases and J by 12 bases, 7 bases remained unmatched. Germline CDR1 is WNHNN and CDR2 is SYGVQD (reference sequence). Here the CDR3 DNA reads TGCGCCAGCAGTGACGGGACTAGAGTGGCGTACTTC. Encoded protein: CASSDGTRVAYF.

The chain recombines TRBV2 with TRBJ1-1, with D possibly being TRBD1 (5 bases). The germline V gene has CDR1 SNHLY and CDR2 FYNNEI. The CDR3 consists of 17 residues. Trimming pared 4 bases from V and 4 bases from J, leaving 22 bases between. The CDR3 loop reads CASSAWGVLNSGTEAFF. In DNA form, the CDR3 reads TGTGCCAGCAGTGCTTGGGGGGTGCTTAATTCGGGCACTGAAGCTTTCTTT. Complete variable domain (other parts from reference TRBV2 and TRBJ1-1): EPEVTQTPSHQVTQMGQEVILRCVPISNHLYFYWYRQILGQKVEFLVSFYNNEISEKSEIFDDQFSVERPDGSNFTLKIRSTKLEDSAMYFCASSAWGVLNSGTEAFFGQGTRLTVV.

The chain employs TRBV7-9 and TRBJ1-1; D gene ambiguous. The CDR3 contains 15 residues. Per germline, CDR1 SEHNR and CDR2 FQNEAQ (reference sequence). V gave up 3 bases and J gave up 1 base, with 12 bases separating them. The CDR3 DNA reads TGTGCCAGCAGCTTCCGGCCCACAGCGAACACTGAAGCTTTCTTT. It encodes CASSFRPTANTEAFF.

The V and J genes are TRBV6-5 and TRBJ2-5, with D perhaps TRBD2 (5 bases). The CDR3 totals 13 residues. The V end was cut by 8 bases, the J end by 5 bases, with 15 bases between. Per germline, CDR1 MNHEY and CDR2 SVGAGI. Here the CDR3 reads CASVLLRGETQYF. DNA of the CDR3: TGTGCCAGCGTCTTACTACGAGGGGAGACCCAGTACTTC.

The CDR3 sequence is CATSDPRGVTGELFF. The CDR3 DNA reads TGTGCCACCAGTGACCCCCGCGGGGTAACCGGGGAGCTGTTTTTT. The chain employs TRBV24-1 and TRBJ2-2, with D possibly TRBD2 on 6 matching bases. The CDR3 is made up of 15 amino acids. Trimming removed 4 bases from V and 5 bases from J, with 13 bases in between. The germline CDR1 and CDR2 sequences are KGHDR and SFDVKD.

The rearrangement links TRBV7-2 to TRBJ1-1, with 8 bases lining up with TRBD1. Germline CDR1 SGHTA, CDR2 FQGNSA. The trim removed 0 bases at V and 8 bases at J, leaving 5 bases unmatched. The CDR3 has 14 amino acids. CDR3: CASSLANRDREAFF. As DNA, the CDR3 is TGTGCCAGCAGCTTAGCAAACCGGGACAGGGAAGCTTTCTTT.

About this clone itself: This sample also contains other DNA sequences that code for the same CDR3. The chain recombines TRBV5-1 with TRBJ1-5; D is undetermined. V was shortened by 0 bases and J by 1 base, with 5 bases between the two germline ends. The CDR3 totals 14 residues. CDR1 SGHRS and CDR2 YFSETQ come from the germline V gene. The CDR3 here is CASSLAGSNQPQHF. CDR3 DNA sequence: TGCGCCAGCAGCTTGGCGGGGAGCAATCAGCCCCAGCATTTT. Full variable domain (remainder filled in from reference TRBV5-1 and TRBJ1-5): KAGVTQTPRYLIKTRGQQVTLSCSPISGHRSVSWYQQTPGQGLQFLFEYFSETQRNKGNFPGRFSGRQFSNSRSEMNVSTLELGDSALYLCASSLAGSNQPQHFGDGTRLSIL.

This chain's CDR3 is CASSSEARSDNEQFF. CDR3 sequence (DNA): TGCGCCAGCAGCTCGGAGGCAAGGTCGGACAATGAGCAGTTCTTC. The chain recombines TRBV5-1 with TRBJ2-1; D is perhaps TRBD2 (5 bases). This CDR3 is 15 amino acids long. Trimming took off 3 bases at V and 5 bases at J, with 15 bases between the two ends. The V gene's germline CDR1 is SGHRS and CDR2 YFSETQ.

The rearrangement links TRBV6-6 to TRBJ2-7, with TRBD2 matching over 8 bases. V shed 8 bases and J 5 bases; nucleotides not matched to a gene: 14. Germline lookup yields CDR1 MNHNY and CDR2 SVGAGI (reference sequence). The CDR3 runs 15 residues. CDR3 region: CASQGVSGAFHEQYF. For the CDR3, the DNA is TGTGCCAGCCAAGGGGTTAGCGGGGCTTTTCACGAGCAGTACTTC.

This chain uses TRBV9 with TRBJ1-1, with D hard to call. The germline V gene has CDR1 SGDLS and CDR2 YYNGEE. Trimming took 1 base from V and 4 from J, leaving 11 bases between them. The CDR3 spans 14 residues. The CDR3 DNA reads as TGTGCCAGCAGCGTAAAGTCCGGGAGCACTGAAGCTTTCTTT. Translated, it gives CASSVKSGSTEAFF.

This sequence joins TRBV23-1 and TRBJ2-3; TRBD1 aligns across 9 bases. TRBV23-1 is an ORF, with its function uncertain. The CDR3 has 13 amino acids. Trimming cost V 6 bases and J 6 bases; bases outside gene matches: 4. The CDR3 DNA is TGCGCCAGCAGACAGGGGGCGGGGGATACGCAGTATTTT. It translates to CASRQGAGDTQYF.

This chain connects TRBV27 to TRBJ1-2; possibly TRBD1 for D (5 bases). V shed 2 bases and J shed 6 bases, with 10 bases lying between them. The germline V gene has CDR1 MNHEY and CDR2 SMNVEV (reference sequence). There are 13 residues in the CDR3. For the CDR3, the DNA is TGTGCCAGCAGTTTAACCGGGGGGAATGGCTACACCTTC. Amino acid sequence: CASSLTGGNGYTF.